This T cell receptor beta chain stems from a study of T cell responses to AZD1222 COVID-19 vaccine. The repertoire was sequenced with immunoSEQ multiplex PCR; TCRdb's copy has only in-frame clones and lacks some. The sample carries more than 95,000 clones, over 80% recorded once. CDR1 and CDR2 from the germline V gene are SQVTM and ANQGSEA. V gave up 2 bases and J gave up 2 bases; unmatched junction bases: 6. This CDR3 region has 15 residues. Points on this clone: The antigen is not known.

Study conclusions and caveats: Females outnumbered males among donors, who were mostly white British; clonal diversity was possibly underestimated. Sampling captured repertoires only after the peak T cell response.

The chain combines TRBV29-1 with TRBJ2-3, with 8 positions matching TRBD1. This clonotype was obtained from an adult in good health. The source material was peripheral blood, sampled on day 0 of AZD1222 vaccination. DNA of the CDR3: TGCAGCGTTGAACCGACAGGGGCCAACACAGATACGCAGTATTTT. Its protein product is CSVEPTGANTDTQYF.